The present entry profiles one TCR beta chain with its context. As originally analysed: Estimates of nucleated cell counts were drawn from the amplification of reference gene primers. Produced via immunoSEQ multiplex PCR; TCRdb's table is partial and in-frame only. The V and J calls and clone size come from that table; D and trimming were worked out from the DNA. The sample lists hundreds of thousands of clones, approximately 90% seen once, with over 0.2% in the top ten. CDR1 SGHTA and CDR2 FQGNSA come from the germline V gene. The ends were cut back, 6 bases at V and 2 bases at J, with 15 bases in the middle. This CDR3 comprises 15 residues. These data originate in a study of blood T cell repertoires in COVID-19. Study as a whole: Spain, Italy and the United States supplied samples that represented acute and convalescent COVID-19. Nucleic acid was either cDNA or gDNA, and it came from T cells, B-cell-depleted T cells, or PBMCs.

The chain combines TRBV7-2 with TRBJ2-3; D is perhaps TRBD2 (6 bases). The TCR was taken from a woman aged 18-35 years with acute or convalescent COVID-19. Specimen: peripheral blood. Here the CDR3 reads CASSFAGILTDTQYF. The CDR3 coding sequence is TGTGCCAGCAGTTTCGCGGGGATTCTCACAGATACGCAGTATTTT.